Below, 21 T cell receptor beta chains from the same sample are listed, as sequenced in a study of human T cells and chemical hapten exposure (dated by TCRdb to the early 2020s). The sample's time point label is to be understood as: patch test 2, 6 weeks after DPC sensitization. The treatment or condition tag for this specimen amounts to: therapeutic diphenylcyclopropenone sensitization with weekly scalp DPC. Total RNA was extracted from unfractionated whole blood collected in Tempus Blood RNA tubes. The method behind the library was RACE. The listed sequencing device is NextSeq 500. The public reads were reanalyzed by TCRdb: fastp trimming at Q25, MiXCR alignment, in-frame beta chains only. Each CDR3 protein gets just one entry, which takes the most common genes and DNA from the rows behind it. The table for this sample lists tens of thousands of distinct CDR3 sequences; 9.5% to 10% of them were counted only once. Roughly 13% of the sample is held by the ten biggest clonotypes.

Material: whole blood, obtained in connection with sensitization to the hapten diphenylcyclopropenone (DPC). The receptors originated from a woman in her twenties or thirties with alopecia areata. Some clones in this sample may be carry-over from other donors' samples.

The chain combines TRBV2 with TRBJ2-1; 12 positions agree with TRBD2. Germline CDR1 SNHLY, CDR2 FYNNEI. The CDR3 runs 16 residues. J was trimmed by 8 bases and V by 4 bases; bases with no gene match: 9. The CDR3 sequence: CASSVVPSGGVYEQFF. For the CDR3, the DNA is TGTGCCAGCAGTGTAGTGCCTAGCGGGGGGGTGTATGAGCAGTTCTTC.

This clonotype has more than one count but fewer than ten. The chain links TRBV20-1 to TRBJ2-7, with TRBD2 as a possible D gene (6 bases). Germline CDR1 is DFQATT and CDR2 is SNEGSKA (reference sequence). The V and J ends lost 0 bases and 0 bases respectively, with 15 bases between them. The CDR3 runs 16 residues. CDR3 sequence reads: CSARDRGGASSYEQYF. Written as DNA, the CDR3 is TGCAGTGCTAGAGATCGGGGCGGGGCGAGCTCCTACGAGCAGTACTTC.

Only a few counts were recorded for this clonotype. The CDR3 spells CSVEVGRADTQYF. As DNA, the CDR3 is TGCAGCGTTGAAGTCGGTAGGGCAGATACGCAGTATTTT. The rearrangement links TRBV29-1 to TRBJ2-3; the D is unclear. Germline V gives CDR1 SQVTM, CDR2 ANQGSEA. This CDR3 has 13 amino acids. Trimming pared 1 base from V and 4 bases from J, leaving 9 bases between.

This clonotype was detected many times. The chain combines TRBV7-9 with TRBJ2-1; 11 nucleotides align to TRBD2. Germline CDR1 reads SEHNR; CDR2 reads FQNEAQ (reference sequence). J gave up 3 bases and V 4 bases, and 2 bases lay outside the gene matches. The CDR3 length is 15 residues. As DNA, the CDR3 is TGTGCCAGCAGCTCCGGGACTAGCGGCTACAATGAGCAGTTCTTC. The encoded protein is CASSSGTSGYNEQFF.

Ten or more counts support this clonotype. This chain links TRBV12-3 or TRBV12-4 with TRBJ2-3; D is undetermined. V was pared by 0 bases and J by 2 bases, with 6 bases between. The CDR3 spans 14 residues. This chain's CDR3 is CASSLAGPTDTQYF. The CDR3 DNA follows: TGTGCCAGCAGTTTAGCCGGACCCACAGATACGCAGTATTTT.

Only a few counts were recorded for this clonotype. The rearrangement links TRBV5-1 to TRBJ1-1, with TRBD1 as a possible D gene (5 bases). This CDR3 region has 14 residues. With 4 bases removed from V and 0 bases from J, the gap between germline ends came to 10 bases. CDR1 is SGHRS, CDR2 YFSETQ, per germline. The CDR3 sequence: CASSDQTVNTEAFF. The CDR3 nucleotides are TGCGCCAGCAGCGACCAGACAGTGAACACTGAAGCTTTCTTT.

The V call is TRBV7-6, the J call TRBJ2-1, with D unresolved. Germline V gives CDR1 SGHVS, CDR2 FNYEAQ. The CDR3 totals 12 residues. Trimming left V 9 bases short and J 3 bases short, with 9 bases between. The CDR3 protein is CARSRDYNEQFF. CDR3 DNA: TGTGCCAGGAGTCGAGACTACAATGAGCAGTTCTTC.

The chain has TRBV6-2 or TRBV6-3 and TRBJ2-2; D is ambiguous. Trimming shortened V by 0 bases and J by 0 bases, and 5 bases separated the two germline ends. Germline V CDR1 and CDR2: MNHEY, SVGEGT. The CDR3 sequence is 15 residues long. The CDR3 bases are TGTGCCAGCAGTTACTCGGCAGCGAACACCGGGGAGCTGTTTTTT. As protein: CASSYSAANTGELFF.

The CDR3 coding sequence is TGCGCCAGCAGCCAAGATGTGGGGGTCTATGGCTACACCTTC. It is translated as CASSQDVGVYGYTF. This chain connects TRBV4-1 to TRBJ1-2, with D possibly matching TRBD1 (5 bases). The CDR3 contains 14 residues. V was trimmed by 0 bases and J by 4 bases, leaving 9 bases between them. In germline, CDR1 is MGHRA, CDR2 YSYEKL.

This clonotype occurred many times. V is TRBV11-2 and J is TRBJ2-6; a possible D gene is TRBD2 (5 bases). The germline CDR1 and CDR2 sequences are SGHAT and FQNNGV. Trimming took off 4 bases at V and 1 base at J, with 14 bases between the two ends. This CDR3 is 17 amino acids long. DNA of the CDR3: TGTGCCAGCAGCTCCTGGACGCGGGCTTCTGGGGCCAACGTCCTGACTTTC. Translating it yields CASSSWTRASGANVLTF.

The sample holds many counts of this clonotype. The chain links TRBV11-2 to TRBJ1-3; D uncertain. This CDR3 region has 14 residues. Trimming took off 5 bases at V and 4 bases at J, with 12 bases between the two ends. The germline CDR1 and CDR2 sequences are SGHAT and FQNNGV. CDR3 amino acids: CASSLESTGNTIYF. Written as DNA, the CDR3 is TGTGCCAGCAGCCTCGAGTCTACGGGAAACACCATATATTTT.

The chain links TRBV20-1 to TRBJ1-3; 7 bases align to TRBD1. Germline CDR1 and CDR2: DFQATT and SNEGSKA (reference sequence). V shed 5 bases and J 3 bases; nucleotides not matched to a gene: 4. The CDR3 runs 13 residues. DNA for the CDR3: TGCAGTGCTCGACAGGGCGGTGGAAACACCATATATTTT. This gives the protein CSARQGGGNTIYF.

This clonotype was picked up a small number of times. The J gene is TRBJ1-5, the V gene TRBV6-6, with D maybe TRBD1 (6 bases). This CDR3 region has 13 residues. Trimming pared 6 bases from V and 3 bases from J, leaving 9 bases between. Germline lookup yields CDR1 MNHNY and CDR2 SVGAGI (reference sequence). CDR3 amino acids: CASRDSVNQPQHF. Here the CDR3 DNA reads TGTGCCAGCAGGGACAGTGTCAATCAGCCCCAGCATTTT.

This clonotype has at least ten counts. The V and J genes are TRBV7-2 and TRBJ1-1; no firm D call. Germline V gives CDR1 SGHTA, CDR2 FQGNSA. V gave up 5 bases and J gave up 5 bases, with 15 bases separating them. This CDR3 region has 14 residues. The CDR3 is CASSRAGGGTEAFF. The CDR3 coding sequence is TGTGCCAGCAGCCGAGCGGGCGGAGGGACTGAAGCTTTCTTT.

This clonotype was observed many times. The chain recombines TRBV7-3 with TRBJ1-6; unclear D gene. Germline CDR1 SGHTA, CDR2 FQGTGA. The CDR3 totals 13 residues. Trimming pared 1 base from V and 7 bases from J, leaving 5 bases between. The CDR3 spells CASSLSQNSPLHF. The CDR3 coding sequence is TGTGCCAGCAGCTTAAGTCAGAATTCACCCCTCCACTTT. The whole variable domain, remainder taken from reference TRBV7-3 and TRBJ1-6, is GAGVSQTPSNKVTEKGKYVELRCDPISGHTALYWYRQSLGQGPEFLIYFQGTGAADDSGLPNDRFFAVRPEGSVSTLKIQRTERGDSAVYLCASSLSQNSPLHFGNGTRLTVT.

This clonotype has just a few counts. The CDR3 DNA reads TGTGCCAGCAGCCTAACCTGGGTCGGGCAGTATAATTCACCCCTCCACTTT. Protein sequence: CASSLTWVGQYNSPLHF. The V call is TRBV7-8, the J call TRBJ1-6; unclear D gene. Germline lookup yields CDR1 SGHVS and CDR2 FQNEAQ. This CDR3 contains 17 residues. Trimming stripped 5 bases from V and 4 bases from J, with 18 bases between.

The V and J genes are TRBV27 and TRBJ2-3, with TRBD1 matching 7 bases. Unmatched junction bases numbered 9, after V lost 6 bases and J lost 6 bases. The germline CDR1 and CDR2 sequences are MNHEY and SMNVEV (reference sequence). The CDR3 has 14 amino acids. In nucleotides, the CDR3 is TGTGCCAGCAGCAACGACAGGGTGGGTGATACGCAGTATTTT. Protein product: CASSNDRVGDTQYF.

The CDR3 here is CASSQPGQMGNEQFF. Written as DNA, the CDR3 is TGTGCCAGCAGCCAGCCGGGACAGATGGGCAATGAGCAGTTCTTC. The chain combines TRBV28 with TRBJ2-1; TRBD1 matches at 7 bases. The V segment lost 6 bases and the J segment 6 bases; nucleotides outside the gene matches: 11. The CDR3 sequence is 15 residues long. Germline V gene data show CDR1 as MDHEN and CDR2 as SYDVKM.

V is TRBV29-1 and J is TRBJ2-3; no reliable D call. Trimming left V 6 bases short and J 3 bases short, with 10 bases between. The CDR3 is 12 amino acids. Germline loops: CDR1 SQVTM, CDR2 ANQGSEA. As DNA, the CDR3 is TGCAGCGTCGCTAAGGGAACAGATACGCAGTATTTT. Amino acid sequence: CSVAKGTDTQYF.

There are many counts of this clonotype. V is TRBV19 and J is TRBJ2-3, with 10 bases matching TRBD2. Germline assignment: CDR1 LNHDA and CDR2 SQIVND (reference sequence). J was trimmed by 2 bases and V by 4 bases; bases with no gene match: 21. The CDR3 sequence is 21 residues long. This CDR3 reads CASSNGPLERGGVRPTDTQYF. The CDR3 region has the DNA TGTGCCAGTAGTAACGGGCCTTTGGAGCGGGGGGGCGTTCGACCCACAGATACGCAGTATTTT.

Here the CDR3 DNA reads TGCAGCGTACTACGGGAGACCCAGTACTTC. Protein: CSVLRETQYF. The chain combines TRBV29-1 with TRBJ2-5; D call uncertain. Germline-derived CDR1 and CDR2 are SQVTM and ANQGSEA. CDR3 size: 10 residues. Trimming cost V 6 bases and J 5 bases, with 7 bases left between them. Supplemented by reference TRBV29-1 and TRBJ2-5, the full variable domain reads SAVISQKPSRDICQRGTSLTIQCQVDSQVTMMFWYRQQPGQSLTLIATANQGSEATYESGFVIDKFPISRPNLTFSTLTVSNMSPEDSSIYLCSVLRETQYFGPGTRLLVL.